One and the same sample provided the 26 T cell receptor beta chains below, sequenced in a study of T-cell memory formation after mild COVID-19. TCRdb itself ran the 5' RACE reads through MiXCR, one entry per CDR3 protein. This sample yields hundreds of thousands of distinct CDR3 sequences, of which approximately 15% are seen a single time; 20% to 25% belongs to the top ten. Source material: PBMCs or a T cell subset sorted from them (not recorded which). Every receptor here comes from a man between 18 and 29 years old who had mild COVID-19 (a few samples of this study predate the infection). Cell type and time point are not known.

This clonotype has a handful of counts. V and J are TRBV11-2 and TRBJ1-3; D ambiguous. The CDR3 has 14 amino acids. CDR1 SGHAT and CDR2 FQNNGV come from the germline V gene. V lost 2 bases to trimming and J lost 0 bases, with 5 bases between them. This CDR3 reads CASSLLLSGNTIYF. In DNA, the CDR3 is TGTGCCAGCAGCTTACTCCTCTCTGGAAACACCATATATTTT. The full variable domain, with the rest looked up from reference TRBV11-2 and TRBJ1-3, is EAGVAQSPRYKIIEKRQSVAFWCNPISGHATLYWYQQILGQGPKLLIQFQNNGVVDDSQLPKDRFSAERLKGVDSTLKIQPAKLEDSAVYLCASSLLLSGNTIYFGEGSWLTVV.

V is TRBV11-2 and J is TRBJ2-2; D is unresolved. The CDR3 totals 14 residues. Per the germline V gene, CDR1 is SGHAT and CDR2 is FQNNGV. Trimming took off 3 bases at V and 7 bases at J, with 12 bases between the two ends. Here the CDR3 DNA reads TGTGCCAGCAGCTTTGGAGTCGTGGGCGGGGAGCTGTTTTTT. Its protein product is CASSFGVVGGELFF. Looking up the rest from reference TRBV11-2 and TRBJ2-2 gives the full variable domain: EAGVAQSPRYKIIEKRQSVAFWCNPISGHATLYWYQQILGQGPKLLIQFQNNGVVDDSQLPKDRFSAERLKGVDSTLKIQPAKLEDSAVYLCASSFGVVGGELFFGEGSRLTVL.

The chain couples TRBV19 to TRBJ1-3; D is possibly TRBD1 (5 bases). This CDR3 has 14 amino acids. Trimming cost V 3 bases and J 1 base, with 7 bases left between them. The germline V gene encodes CDR1 LNHDA and CDR2 SQIVND (reference sequence). The CDR3 protein is CASSIGGSGNTIYF. The CDR3 nucleotides are TGTGCCAGTAGTATCGGGGGATCTGGAAACACCATATATTTT. The full variable domain, rest sourced from reference TRBV19 and TRBJ1-3, is DGGITQSPKYLFRKEGQNVTLSCEQNLNHDAMYWYRQDPGQGLRLIYYSQIVNDFQKGDIAEGYSVSREKKESFPLTVTSAQKNPTAFYLCASSIGGSGNTIYFGEGSWLTVV.

The rearrangement joins TRBV18 to TRBJ2-7; D gene unclear. V was clipped by 4 bases and J by 6 bases, with 10 bases between them. CDR3 size: 12 residues. The V gene's germline CDR1 is KGHSH and CDR2 LQKENI. In DNA form, the CDR3 reads TGTGCCAGCTCACTAAGGCCGGGCGAGCAGTACTTC. The encoded protein is CASSLRPGEQYF. The full variable domain, rest sourced from reference TRBV18 and TRBJ2-7, is NAGVMQNPRHLVRRRGQEARLRCSPMKGHSHVYWYRQLPEEGLKFMVYLQKENIIDESGMPKERFSAEFPKEGPSILRIQQVVRGDSAAYFCASSLRPGEQYFGPGTRLTVT.

This clonotype turned up a few times. V gene TRBV20-1 combines with J gene TRBJ2-1; D is perhaps TRBD1 or TRBD2 (5 bases each). V lost 2 bases, J lost 7 bases, and 18 bases lay in between. This CDR3 has 15 residues. Germline CDR1 and CDR2: DFQATT and SNEGSKA (reference sequence). The CDR3 spells CSARKVRGSGNEQFF. Here the CDR3 DNA reads TGCAGTGCTAGAAAAGTCCGGGGCTCTGGGAATGAGCAGTTCTTC.

The chain employs TRBV7-2 and TRBJ1-5; TRBD1 is a possible D gene (6 bases). With 5 bases removed from V and 1 base from J, the gap between germline ends came to 15 bases. This CDR3 is 16 amino acids long. Germline V gene lookup returns CDR1 SGHTA and CDR2 FQGNSA. This chain's CDR3 is CASSPGGALSNQPQHF. DNA for the CDR3: TGTGCCAGCAGCCCGGGGGGGGCGTTGAGCAATCAGCCCCAGCATTTT.

The chain has TRBV5-1 and TRBJ2-5, with 7 bases lining up with TRBD1. Germline CDR1 and CDR2: SGHRS and YFSETQ. This CDR3 is 15 amino acids long. Trimming at V came to 4 bases and at J to 4 bases, leaving 10 bases not matched to a gene. The CDR3 nucleotides are TGCGCCAGCAGCCTTTTGACAGGGATCCCAGAGACCCAGTACTTC. Protein: CASSLLTGIPETQYF.

This clonotype was observed a handful of times. The V call is TRBV7-6, the J call TRBJ2-7, with D possibly matching TRBD1 (5 bases). The V end lost 0 bases, the J end lost 2 bases, and 8 bases lay between the germline ends. Germline V gene sequence: CDR1 SGHVS, CDR2 FNYEAQ. The CDR3 length is 14 residues. This CDR3 is CASSLATGPYEQYF. The DNA for the CDR3 is TGTGCCAGCAGCTTAGCAACAGGACCCTACGAGCAGTACTTC.

V usage is TRBV7-2 and J usage is TRBJ2-6, with D perhaps TRBD2 (5 bases). Per the germline V gene, CDR1 is SGHTA and CDR2 is FQGNSA. This CDR3 has 13 amino acids. V shed 11 bases and J shed 3 bases, with 11 bases lying between them. The CDR3 region has the DNA TGTGCCTACGAAGAGGGTGGGGCCAACGTCCTGACTTTC. Protein product: CAYEEGGANVLTF.

This clonotype showed up just a few times. The chain employs TRBV6-2 or TRBV6-3 and TRBJ2-1; D tentatively fits TRBD1 or TRBD2 (5 bases each). V lost 6 bases, J lost 9 bases, and 15 bases lay in between. The length of the CDR3 is 13 residues. Germline V gives CDR1 MNHEY, CDR2 SVGEGT. CDR3 sequence (DNA): TGTGCCAGCAGCCGGGGTGGGGGAAGTGAGCAGTTCTTC. This gives the protein CASSRGGGSEQFF.

The chain employs TRBV15 and TRBJ1-5; 7 positions match TRBD1. CDR3 length: 16 residues. The germline CDR1 and CDR2 sequences are LNHNV and YYDKDF (reference sequence). The V gene end was trimmed by 5 bases and the J gene end by 1 base; junction bases not matched to a gene: 8. The CDR3 reads CATSFPTGLSNQPQHF. The CDR3 nucleotides read TGTGCCACCAGCTTCCCGACAGGGTTAAGCAATCAGCCCCAGCATTTT.

The chain employs TRBV9 and TRBJ2-4, with D maybe TRBD2 (6 bases). The V gene's germline CDR1 is SGDLS and CDR2 YYNGEE. CDR3 length equals 14 residues. V was shortened by 3 bases and J by 3 bases, with 10 bases between the two germline ends. The chain's CDR3 is CASSAGGNKNIQYF. The CDR3 DNA sequence: TGTGCCAGCAGCGCCGGGGGTAACAAAAACATTCAGTACTTC.

This clonotype was seen a few times. The rearrangement links TRBV6-5 to TRBJ2-5, with 9 bases aligning to TRBD2. This CDR3 is 15 amino acids long. Losses at the gene ends were 4 bases for V and 5 bases for J; bases not matched to a gene: 8. Germline values: CDR1 MNHEY, CDR2 SVGAGI. The chain's CDR3 is CASSLGGGAEETQYF. The CDR3, as DNA: TGTGCCAGCAGTTTGGGCGGGGGGGCAGAGGAGACCCAGTACTTC.

Only one count was recorded for this clonotype. The chain recombines TRBV6-6 with TRBJ1-2; no clear D. The germline CDR1 and CDR2 sequences are MNHNY and SVGAGI (reference sequence). V lost 5 bases and J lost 0, with 13 bases in between. This CDR3 region has 15 residues. For the CDR3, the DNA is TGTGCCAGCAGTCATTCAGGCGTAGCTAACTATGGCTACACCTTC. It encodes CASSHSGVANYGYTF.

This clonotype was detected many times. The rearrangement joins TRBV6-2 or TRBV6-3 to TRBJ2-7; D gene uncertain. This CDR3 is 11 amino acids long. The germline V gene encodes CDR1 MNHEY and CDR2 SVGEGT. V lost 0 bases, J lost 6 bases, and 3 bases lay in between. In nucleotides, the CDR3 is TGTGCCAGCAGTTACTCGACCGAGCAGTACTTC. Translation: CASSYSTEQYF.

The chain is built from TRBV20-1 and TRBJ2-6, with a tentative D call TRBD1 (6 bases). Per germline, CDR1 DFQATT and CDR2 SNEGSKA (reference sequence). V shed 6 bases and J shed 4 bases, with 25 bases lying between them. This CDR3 spans 18 amino acids. The CDR3 bases are TGCAGTGCATTAGTCGTTCAGGGGCGGCGGACAGGGGCCAACGTCCTGACTTTC. The encoded protein is CSALVVQGRRTGANVLTF.

V is TRBV6-5 and J is TRBJ1-2, with 9 positions matching TRBD1. Trimming at V came to 2 bases and at J to 3 bases, leaving 4 bases not matched to a gene. CDR1 and CDR2 from the germline V gene are MNHEY and SVGAGI. There are 15 residues in the CDR3. The CDR3 loop is CASSYMTGGHYGYTF. The CDR3 DNA reads TGTGCCAGCAGTTACATGACAGGGGGGCACTATGGCTACACCTTC.

The chain recombines TRBV21-1 with TRBJ2-5. TRBV21-1 is marked as a pseudogene. CDR3 length: 13 amino acids. CDR3: CASGDSARETQYF. In nucleotides, the CDR3 is TGTGCCAGCGGCGACAGCGCTCGTGAGACCCAGTACTTC.

In its sample, this clonotype was seen a few times. The rearrangement links TRBV6-2 or TRBV6-3 to TRBJ2-2; D is unclear. With 1 base removed from V and 1 base from J, the gap between germline ends came to 4 bases. CDR1 is MNHEY and CDR2 is SVGEGT in the germline V gene. The CDR3 is 14 residues long. This chain's CDR3 is CASSYWQNTGELFF. The CDR3 nucleotides read TGTGCCAGCAGTTACTGGCAGAACACCGGGGAGCTGTTTTTT.

The chain has TRBV15 and TRBJ2-5, with TRBD1 matching over 8 bases. The junction had 8 bases not matched to a gene; V was cut back by 1 base and J by 4 bases. The CDR3 is 16 residues long. The germline CDR1 and CDR2 sequences are LNHNV and YYDKDF (reference sequence). The CDR3 reads CATSRVLPGQGETQYF. CDR3 DNA: TGTGCCACCAGCAGAGTCCTTCCCGGACAGGGAGAGACCCAGTACTTC.

This clonotype was counted at least ten times. The chain uses TRBV7-2 and TRBJ2-5; D possibly corresponds to TRBD2 (6 bases). With 2 bases removed from V and 2 bases from J, the gap between germline ends came to 12 bases. Germline V gives CDR1 SGHTA, CDR2 FQGNSA. The CDR3 loop spans 15 amino acids. The CDR3 nucleotides are TGTGCCAGCAGCTTATTTAGCGGAGTACAAGAGACCCAGTACTTC. It codes for CASSLFSGVQETQYF.

The chain is built from TRBV20-1 and TRBJ1-5; 7 bases map to TRBD1. CDR1 and CDR2 from the germline V gene are DFQATT and SNEGSKA (reference sequence). This CDR3 comprises 16 residues. With V trimmed by 4 bases and J by 4 bases, 13 bases remained unmatched. CDR3 sequence reads: CSAIKYLGQTNQPQHF. The DNA of the CDR3 is TGCAGTGCTATAAAATACCTGGGACAGACTAATCAGCCCCAGCATTTT.

This rearrangement joins TRBV15 to TRBJ2-1; D ambiguous. The V gene's germline CDR1 is LNHNV and CDR2 YYDKDF (reference sequence). The CDR3 is made up of 13 amino acids. With 5 bases removed from V and 6 bases from J, the gap between germline ends came to 11 bases. The CDR3 DNA sequence: TGTGCCACCAGCCTTTTGGGCGGCAATGAGCAGTTCTTC. As protein: CATSLLGGNEQFF.

This rearrangement joins TRBV18 to TRBJ1-2; D is ambiguous. The CDR3 is made up of 13 amino acids. The germline CDR1 and CDR2 sequences are KGHSH and LQKENI. Trimming cost V 4 bases and J 0 bases, with 6 bases left between them. The CDR3 bases are TGTGCCAGCTCACACTTAGCTAACTATGGCTACACCTTC. Protein sequence: CASSHLANYGYTF.

The rearrangement uses TRBV19 and TRBJ1-5; D not resolved. The CDR3 contains 17 residues. The germline CDR1 and CDR2 sequences are LNHDA and SQIVND (reference sequence). Trimming removed 0 bases from V and 4 bases from J, with 16 bases in between. CDR3 nucleotide sequence: TGTGCCAGTAGTATAGAGGCATCCATGAGGGCAAATCAGCCCCAGCATTTT. Its protein product is CASSIEASMRANQPQHF.

This clonotype was detected only a few times. The chain couples TRBV15 to TRBJ2-2; weak D call: TRBD1 (6 bases). The CDR3 loop spans 16 amino acids. Trimming removed 0 bases at V and 1 base at J, with 9 bases between. Per the germline V gene, CDR1 is LNHNV and CDR2 is YYDKDF (reference sequence). For the CDR3, the DNA is TGTGCCACCAGCAGAGAGAGGACAGAGAACACCGGGGAGCTGTTTTTT. Its translation: CATSRERTENTGELFF.